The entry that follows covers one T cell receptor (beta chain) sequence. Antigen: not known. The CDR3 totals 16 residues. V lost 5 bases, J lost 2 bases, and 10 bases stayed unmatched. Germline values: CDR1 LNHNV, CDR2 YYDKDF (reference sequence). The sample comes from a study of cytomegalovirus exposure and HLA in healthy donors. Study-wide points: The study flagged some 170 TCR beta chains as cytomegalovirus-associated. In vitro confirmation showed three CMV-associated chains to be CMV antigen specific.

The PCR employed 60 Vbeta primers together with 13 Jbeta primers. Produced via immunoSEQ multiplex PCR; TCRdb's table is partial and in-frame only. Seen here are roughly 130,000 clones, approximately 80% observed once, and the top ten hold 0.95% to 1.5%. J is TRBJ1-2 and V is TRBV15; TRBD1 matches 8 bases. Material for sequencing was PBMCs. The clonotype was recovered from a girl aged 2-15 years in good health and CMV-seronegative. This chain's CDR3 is CATSSRGPGGNYGYTF. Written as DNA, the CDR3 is TGTGCCACCAGCTCACGGGGGCCAGGGGGCAACTATGGCTACACCTTC.